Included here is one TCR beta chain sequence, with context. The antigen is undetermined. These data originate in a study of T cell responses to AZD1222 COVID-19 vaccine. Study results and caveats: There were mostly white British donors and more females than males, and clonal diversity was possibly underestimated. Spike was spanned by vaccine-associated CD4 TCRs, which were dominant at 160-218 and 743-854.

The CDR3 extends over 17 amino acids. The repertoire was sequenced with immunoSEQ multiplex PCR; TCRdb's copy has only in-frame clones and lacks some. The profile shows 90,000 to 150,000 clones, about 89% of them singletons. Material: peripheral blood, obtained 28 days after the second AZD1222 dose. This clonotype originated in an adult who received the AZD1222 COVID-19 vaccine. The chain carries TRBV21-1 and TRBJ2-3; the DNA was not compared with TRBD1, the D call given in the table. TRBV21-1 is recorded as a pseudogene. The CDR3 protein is CASSKRGGKVSTDTQYF. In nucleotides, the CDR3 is TGTGCCAGCAGCAAACGAGGGGGCAAAGTAAGCACAGATACGCAGTATTTT.